The present T cell receptor (beta chain) was sequenced within a study of response to subunit inactivated influenza vaccine. Trimming took 0 bases from V and 0 from J, leaving 14 bases between them. Germline V gene sequence: CDR1 DFQATT, CDR2 SNEGSKA (reference sequence). The CDR3 spans 16 residues. MiXCR was run by TCRdb on the RT-PCR reads, yielding one entry per CDR3 protein. This sample has fewer than 600,000 distinct CDR3 sequences, with more than 7% found just once. The rearrangement joins TRBV20-1 to TRBJ2-5; the D is unclear. This clonotype was obtained from a man aged 50 to 69 who received an inactivated influenza vaccine. The sequences come from PBMCs from blood, collected around 25 months after vaccination. The CDR3 reads CSARDRLSAYQETQYF. The CDR3 nucleotides read TGCAGTGCTAGAGATCGGTTGTCGGCCTACCAAGAGACCCAGTACTTC.